A single T cell receptor (beta chain) is shown here with its context. This clonotype was seen ten or more times. Its binding antigen is unknown. Base qualities were left out, and no much larger clone turns up one base away. TCR beta CDR3 regions were amplified from RNA transcripts. The first round of RT-PCR for the TCR CDR3 was performed with the HTBI primer set and the Qiagen OneStep RT-PCR kit. The libraries were constructed in a second round of multiplex PCR and then size-selected and purified. Paired-end sequencing of the libraries was performed with 100 bp reads on an Illumina HiSeq2000. The study's processing was this. SOAPnuke was used to process the raw data, removing reads that contained adapters or uncalled bases, had a mean Phred below 15, or lacked an exact match to the constant primer or identifier. COPE v1.2.5 was used to merge the high-quality paired reads, and each unique nucleotide sequence was defined as a clonotype. Clonotypes were aligned to IMGT TRBV, TRBD and TRBJ reference segments using MiTCR v1.1. Only V-J combinations with frequency above 0.0001, covering roughly 99% of repertoires, were analysed. The TCS score was defined as F50 (clonal expansion) divided by E x V (chaos), with BLOSUM62-based TCRdist calculated between CDR3 peptides within each V-J. Welch's t-statistics and random forest reduced around 550 V-J features to 13, which were used in a naive Bayes classifier (R e1071). In-frame beta chains were kept once TCRdb had trimmed the public reads at Q25 with fastp and called clones with MiXCR. Every entry covers one CDR3 protein and lists the most common genes and DNA from its rows. These V and J calls derive from TCRdb rather than the authors' analysis. In all, the sample holds 350,000 to 400,000 distinct CDR3 sequences, and about 15% of those were seen once. Jointly, the top ten make up less than 35% of the sample.

These data come from a study of T cells in Graves' hyperthyroidism and ophthalmopathy (dated by TCRdb to the late 2010s). General notes on the study: Peripheral blood samples were taken at initial diagnosis, before any treatment was given. A discovery cohort of around 100 patients, about 43 with Graves' ophthalmopathy and fewer than 65 with stable Graves' hyperthyroidism, was used to find distinguishing TCR V-J signatures. An independent validation cohort of some 18 hyperthyroidism patients and 17 patients who later progressed to ophthalmopathy tested prospective prediction of ophthalmopathy. The approximately 90 discovery patients were randomly split 7:3 into training and test sets. Thyroid tissue and blood T-cell repertoires from several Graves' hyperthyroidism patients were also compared in the study. After blood sampling, hyperthyroidism patients were treated with methimazole at a starting dose of 30 mg daily, and ophthalmopathy patients were treated with high-dose intravenous methylprednisolone. The paper reports TCR Vbeta CDR3 sequencing of over 120 peripheral blood samples: 40 or so ophthalmopathy, under 80 hyperthyroidism and roughly 17 progressor patients.

Broader findings and caveats from the paper: Most expanded thyroid clonotypes (frequency above 0.001) were also detected in blood, suggesting blood repertoires may reflect thyroid immune responses. Ophthalmopathy was separated from stable hyperthyroidism by a 13 V-J signature model, with approximately 86% sensitivity and about 81% specificity obtained in cross-validation and 80%/75% obtained in testing. No statistical method was used to fix the sample size in advance, and group allocation was not hidden from the investigators. In validation, the model predicted progression to ophthalmopathy a median of 6.5 months before onset, with over 60% sensitivity and 72.22% specificity.

Stable Graves' hyperthyroidism was defined as no progression to ophthalmopathy during 18 months of follow-up. Hyperthyroidism patients were newly diagnosed, had a disease duration of under 2 months, and were aged 18 to 65 years. Any patient with an uncontrolled infection, another autoimmune disease, pregnancy or lactation was excluded. Clinical symptoms, serum thyroxine and TRAb, thyroid ultrasound, and orbital computed tomography formed the basis for the diagnoses. PBMCs were separated from roughly 10 ml of fresh peripheral blood using Ficoll-Paque density gradient centrifugation. Total RNA was extracted with Trizol reagent, and quality was checked on an Agilent 2100 Bioanalyzer. Here V drops 5 bases and J drops 4 bases, and the junction holds 12 bases not matched to any gene. Taken from the germline V gene, the CDR1 and CDR2 loops are SQVTM and ANQGSEA. From the cysteine through the phenylalanine, the CDR3 covers 15 amino acids. The only DNA kept is the CDR3, 45 bases in frame from the first base.

Sequencing was done on a sample of blood. The rearranged segments are TRBV29-1 and TRBJ1-1; 8 middle bases align to TRBD1. This receptor was identified in a woman aged 25 to 39 with Graves' hyperthyroidism. The CDR3 here reads CSVFGGQTGGTEAFF. The DNA is as follows: TGCAGCGTTTTCGGGGGGCAAACAGGGGGCACTGAAGCTTTCTTT.